Included here is one TCR beta chain sequence, with context. This clone was observed a few times. The antigen it recognizes is unknown. The sample holds no much larger clone one base away, and base qualities are not on file. Genomic DNA was extracted from sorted cells with the Quick-DNA Microprep Kit. TCRbeta DNA was amplified with the immunoSEQ hsTCRbeta kit following the manufacturer's protocol. An Illumina MiSeq instrument was used to sequence the TCRbeta libraries. The study's processing was this. Once out-of-frame sequences had been removed, millions of distinct TCRbeta sequences were left, which works out to an average of approximately 73,000 per individual. Two values were used to score each individual: the count of 150 to 200 previously reported CMV-associated TCRbeta sequences and the total count of productive distinct TCRbeta sequences. A beta-binomial model was reimplemented in Python, and random forests from scikit-learn, run with default parameters, were trained on data from the US cohort. Classifier performance on the Belgian cohort was reported as the median AUC with percentile confidence intervals calculated over 10,000 bootstrap iterations. The immuneACCESS repertoire file appears here via TCRdb, limited to in-frame rearrangements. These files lack a portion of the clones; in checked studies, under half of the deficit traces to unresolved V genes, and the cause of the others is not known. Clonal size and the V and J genes are those of that table, whereas D and trimming came from the DNA. The sample table holds tens of thousands of clones, of which roughly 85% were seen once. The ten largest clones capture 0.5% of the sample.

This sample is drawn from a study of memory CD4+ T cells and cytomegalovirus serostatus (dated by TCRdb to about 2019). Some background on the complete study: The cohort included roughly 35 healthy adults from Belgium, of whom 9 were CMV seropositive and about 25 were CMV seronegative. CD4+ memory TCRbeta repertoires of a Belgian cohort with known cytomegalovirus serostatus were sequenced in order to replicate a published TCR-based CMV serostatus classifier. Results the study describes overall, beyond this receptor: Unlike the original study, which covered naive and memory CD4+ and CD8+ populations, the Belgian study sequenced only CD4+CD45RO+ memory cells. Of 164 previously reported CMV-associated TCRbeta sequences, about 68 appeared in the CD4+ memory repertoires, each in one to five individuals. The original-framework classifier achieved a median bootstrapped AUC of approximately 0.94 with a 95% CI of 0.76-1.00 on the Belgian cohort. The results were interpreted as suggesting that the CMV-associated TCR signature is largely present in the CD4+ memory repertoire. CMV serostatus prediction reached a median bootstrapped AUC of about 0.95 with the original framework and approximately 0.92 with a US-trained random forest.

From the cysteine up to the phenylalanine, the CDR3 has a length of 17 residues. Left in the record is the CDR3 DNA by itself, 51 bases read in frame from the first base. The CDR1 and CDR2 encoded by the germline V gene are MDHEN and SYDVKM. The germline V and J ends show losses of 3 bases and 6 bases respectively, and no gene match explains 11 bases of the junction. A FACSAria II was used to sort memory CD4+ T cells, defined as single viable CD3+CD4+CD8-CD45RO+ cells. CMV serostatus was assessed using a Roche Elecsys assay, by which serum IgG against CMV pp150, pp28, p38 and p52 was detected. After thawing, total CD4+ T cells were enriched by positive selection with CD4 magnetic microbeads. The samples came from a different study that was designed specifically to examine the CD4+ T cell memory repertoire. Peripheral blood mononuclear cells were isolated and cryopreserved according to standard operating procedures, and serum was stored at -80 degrees C. Staining used CD3-PerCP (BW264/56), CD4-APC (RPA-T4), CD45RO-PE (UCHT1) and CD8-Pacific Orange (3B5) antibodies, with Sytox blue excluding non-viable cells.

The receptor was isolated from an adult in good health and CMV-seronegative. Some clones in this sample may be carry-over from other donors' samples. The source material was memory CD4+ T cells from blood. The chain uses TRBV28 and TRBJ1-5; 10 of the junction bases match TRBD1. The CDR3 region: CASSFSGQGGGSQPQHF. The nucleotides are TGTGCCAGCAGTTTCTCCGGACAGGGGGGGGGTAGTCAGCCCCAGCATTTT.